This T cell receptor beta chain was found in a study of radiation and T cells in renal cell carcinoma. Overall study results and limits: Pretreatment tumor biopsies were lacking, so baseline clonotypes are unknown.

The data were produced by immunoSEQ multiplex PCR, yet TCRdb's version contains in-frame clones alone and is incomplete. The sample holds tens of thousands of clones, approximately 86% seen once. As for time point: blood 2 weeks post-SBRT. Specified treatment: 15 Gy SBRT to primary tumor, nephrectomy 4 weeks later. Blood was sampled at baseline, 2 weeks and 4 weeks after SBRT. Clear cell pathology was present in this patient's renal cell carcinoma. A note on this clone: The antigen is undetermined.

Per germline, CDR1 SGDLS and CDR2 YYNGEE. After removal of 2 bases from V and 2 bases from J, the junction contained 3 bases not matched to a gene. The CDR3 spans 15 residues. The sequencing here drew on blood, taken from a patient whose treatment included radiotherapy and nephrectomy. V and J are TRBV9 and TRBJ2-3; 9 nucleotides align to TRBD1. This TCR was recovered from a woman aged 45-65 years with renal cell carcinoma. CDR3 residues: CASSVDRGFTDTQYF. CDR3 nucleotide sequence: TGTGCCAGCAGCGTGGACAGGGGCTTCACAGATACGCAGTATTTT.